The sequence of this T cell receptor beta chain was determined in a study of T cell responses to AZD1222 COVID-19 vaccine. Study-wide context: Second-dose groups at about 4 or about 12 weeks were pooled.

Study results and limitations: At baseline, just a handful of AZD1222 recipients tested seropositive. Receipt of two AZD1222 doses was followed by a rise in Spike-specific TCR breadth and depth. Unmutated variant regions reportedly attract nearly half of all spike-specific TCRs.

Libraries were prepared by immunoSEQ multiplex PCR; TCRdb keeps only in-frame clonotypes and omits some of them. This table has roughly 150,000 clones, around nine tenths appearing once. In the case of this clone: Its matching antigen is unknown.

The sample consisted of peripheral blood, taken on day 0 of AZD1222 vaccination. The sequence derives from an adult in good health.

The DNA for the CDR3 is TGTGCCACCCAGGGAGGTGGTGGCTACACCTTC. Translated, it gives CATQGGGGYTF. V gene TRBV3-1 (or the pseudogene TRBV3-2) combines with J gene TRBJ1-2, with D possibly being TRBD1 (5 bases). V lost 10 bases to trimming and J lost 7 bases, with 13 bases between them. The CDR3 sequence is 11 residues long. Germline CDR1 reads LGHDT; CDR2 reads YNNKEL (reference sequence).